This T cell receptor beta chain originates from a study of T cells after yellow fever vaccination. This clonotype occurred many times. No antigen is known for it. Study-wide results and caveats: Once the booster was given, most primary-vaccination clones reappeared, at 95% to 97% for CD4 and around 90% for CD8.

One entry per CDR3 protein results from TCRdb running MiXCR on the 5' RACE reads. The sample lists 300,000 to 400,000 distinct CDR3 sequences; over 8% were seen once. The receptor was isolated from a man younger than 30 who received the YFV17D yellow fever vaccine. The input for sequencing was PBMCs, taken on the day of the first yellow fever vaccination.

CDR3 DNA: TGCAGTGCTAGAAAGGAGTGGGGGCAGCCGAATCAGCCCCAGCATTTT. Amino acid sequence: CSARKEWGQPNQPQHF. V gene TRBV20-1 combines with J gene TRBJ1-5; a possible D gene is TRBD1 (6 bases). The V end lost 2 bases, the J end lost 4 bases, and 18 bases lay between the germline ends. Per the germline V gene, CDR1 is DFQATT and CDR2 is SNEGSKA (reference sequence). There are 16 residues in the CDR3.